The 14 T cell receptor beta chains reported below all come from one sample, sequenced in a study of blood T cells in healthy people across ages. Primed by a sample-barcoded 5' primer and a J-beta primer mix, a second PCR proceeded for 7 to 11 cycles. Via MiXCR, TCRdb re-called the 5' RACE reads, giving one row per CDR3 protein. The data contain approximately 1.5 million distinct CDR3 sequences, approximately 39% of them seen just once; the ten biggest clones take up about 3.8%. Material: blood. The source of these receptors is a woman between 18 and 29 years old in good health.

This clonotype was counted a few times. A single base separates this from a much larger clone, so it may be a read error. The chain recombines TRBV7-2 with TRBJ2-5; TRBD2 matches at 9 bases. There are 13 residues in the CDR3. Germline V CDR1 and CDR2: SGHTA, FQGNSA. J gave up 13 bases and V 1 base, and 7 bases lay outside the gene matches. The CDR3 DNA reads TGTGCCAGCAGCTTAGATGTTAGCGGGAGTAGGTACTTC. It specifies CASSLDVSGSRYF.

The chain combines TRBV20-1 with TRBJ2-7; no clear D gene. The CDR3 runs 12 residues. V was pared by 4 bases and J by 2 bases, with 9 bases between. Per the germline V gene, CDR1 is DFQATT and CDR2 is SNEGSKA (reference sequence). CDR3 sequence reads: CSATTATYEQYF. As DNA, the CDR3 is TGCAGTGCTACTACCGCAACCTACGAGCAGTACTTC.

V is TRBV27 and J is TRBJ1-1; D gene unclear. CDR1 MNHEY and CDR2 SMNVEV come from the germline V gene (reference sequence). Trimming stripped 5 bases from V and 1 base from J, with 8 bases between. CDR3 length equals 13 residues. The CDR3: CASSPRWNTEAFF. CDR3 bases: TGTGCCAGCAGTCCTCGTTGGAACACTGAAGCTTTCTTT.

A few counts support this clonotype. The chain has TRBV28 and TRBJ2-7; maybe TRBD2 (5 bases). The ends were cut back, 2 bases at V and 0 bases at J, with 14 bases in the middle. The CDR3 is made up of 16 amino acids. Germline V gene data show CDR1 as MDHEN and CDR2 as SYDVKM. CDR3 residues: CASSLVGVGNSYEQYF. CDR3 nucleotides: TGTGCCAGCAGTTTAGTGGGAGTGGGTAACTCCTACGAGCAGTACTTC.

The J gene is TRBJ2-4, the V gene TRBV20-1; 7 positions agree with TRBD1. Gene TRBJ2-7 matches the end of the DNA better, so the J call may be wrong. The CDR3 has 15 residues. The germline V gene has CDR1 DFQATT and CDR2 SNEGSKA (reference sequence). The CDR3 region has the DNA TGCAGTGCTAGAACCTACAGGGGAGAAGACTACGAGCAGTACTTC. It codes for CSARTYRGEDYEQYF.

This clonotype was seen more than once but under ten times. DNA for the CDR3: TGTGCCACCGCTCCAGCCGGACAGCCCCAGCATTTT. Translation gives CATAPAGQPQHF. V and J are TRBV27 and TRBJ1-5; D call uncertain. The germline V gene encodes CDR1 MNHEY and CDR2 SMNVEV (reference sequence). Trimming cost V 10 bases and J 7 bases, with 14 bases left between them. This CDR3 contains 12 residues.

This chain uses TRBV5-1 with TRBJ1-2, with D maybe TRBD1 (6 bases). The V gene's germline CDR1 is SGHRS and CDR2 YFSETQ. The CDR3 extends over 17 amino acids. Trimming left V 0 bases short and J 3 bases short, with 18 bases between. CDR3 nucleotides: TGCGCCAGCAGCTTGGGTCAGGCGGGGGCATTGGACTATGGCTACACCTTC. Its translation: CASSLGQAGALDYGYTF. Combining the CDR3 with reference TRBV5-1 and TRBJ1-2 gives the whole variable domain KAGVTQTPRYLIKTRGQQVTLSCSPISGHRSVSWYQQTPGQGLQFLFEYFSETQRNKGNFPGRFSGRQFSNSRSEMNVSTLELGDSALYLCASSLGQAGALDYGYTFGSGTRLTVV.

There are a few counts of this clonotype. The genes are TRBV6-5 and TRBJ1-2; D gene ambiguous. Trimming took 0 bases from V and 7 from J, leaving 9 bases between them. In germline, CDR1 is MNHEY, CDR2 SVGAGI. The length of the CDR3 is 13 residues. The CDR3 coding sequence is TGTGCCAGCAGTTACTCCGGTGGAGGTGGCTACACCTTC. Its protein product is CASSYSGGGGYTF.

This clonotype has more than one count but fewer than ten. A much more abundant neighbour one base away suggests this may be a read error. The rearrangement links TRBV5-1 to TRBJ2-3; perhaps TRBD2 as D (7 bases). The CDR3 length is 17 residues. Germline V gene lookup returns CDR1 SGHRS and CDR2 YFSETQ. In DNA, the CDR3 is TGCGCCAGCAGCGTTCCAGGGAGGGGGGCCCGCACAGATACGCGGTATTTT. Protein: CASSVPGRGARTDTRYF. Full variable domain (outside the CDR3, taken from reference TRBV5-1 and TRBJ2-3): KAGVTQTPRYLIKTRGQQVTLSCSPISGHRSVSWYQQTPGQGLQFLFEYFSETQRNKGNFPGRFSGRQFSNSRSEMNVSTLELGDSALYLCASSVPGRGARTDTRYFGPGTRLTVL.

The V and J genes are TRBV9 and TRBJ2-5, with D perhaps being TRBD1 or TRBD2 (5 bases each). The DNA end lines up better with TRBJ2-1; the J call may be wrong. Germline assignment: CDR1 SGDLS and CDR2 YYNGEE. This CDR3 is built from 17 residues. CDR3 residues: CASSARAGTPYQETQFF. The DNA of the CDR3 is TGTGCCAGCAGCGCGAGGGCCGGGACGCCTTACCAAGAGACCCAGTTCTTC.

V and J are TRBV20-1 and TRBJ2-3; TRBD2 is a possible D gene (6 bases). Between the trimmed V and J ends, which lost 2 bases and 2 bases, there was a span of 11 bases. This CDR3 has 14 amino acids. Germline CDR1 is DFQATT and CDR2 is SNEGSKA (reference sequence). The CDR3 nucleotides read TGCAGTGCTAGAAGGTCGGGACTCACAGATACGCAGTATTTT. Translated, it gives CSARRSGLTDTQYF.

This clonotype came up once. This CDR3 is CSAYRGNEQFF. The CDR3 bases are TGCAGTGCTTACCGGGGCAATGAGCAGTTCTTC. The chain joins TRBV20-1 to TRBJ2-1; a weak D match, TRBD2 (5 bases). V lost 5 bases and J 6 bases, leaving 8 bases between the germline ends. CDR3 length: 11 residues. Per germline, CDR1 DFQATT and CDR2 SNEGSKA (reference sequence).

With respect to this clonotype: The junction does not match germline at one end; this may be a read error. The rearrangement links TRBV4-1 to TRBJ2-3, with TRBD1 matching over 9 bases. CDR1 and CDR2 (germline): MGHRA, YSYEKL. The CDR3 has 15 amino acids. The CDR3 DNA sequence: TGCGCCAGCAGCCTCCTTGGGACAGGGAAAGATGCGCAGTATTTT. Its translation: CASSLLGTGKDAQYF.

The V gene is TRBV12-5, the J gene TRBJ1-2, with D uncertain. V gave up 6 bases and J gave up 0 bases, with 14 bases separating them. Germline CDR1 reads LGHNT; CDR2 reads FRNRAP. The CDR3 contains 15 residues. The DNA of the CDR3 is TGTGCTAGTGGCCTCGCCGGGGTAGCTAACTATGGCTACACCTTC. This encodes CASGLAGVANYGYTF. The variable domain in full, with the rest retrieved from reference TRBV12-5 and TRBJ1-2, is DARVTQTPRHKVTEMGQEVTMRCQPILGHNTVFWYRQTMMQGLELLAYFRNRAPLDDSGMPKDRFSAEMPDATLATLKIQPSEPRDSAVYFCASGLAGVANYGYTFGSGTRLTVV.